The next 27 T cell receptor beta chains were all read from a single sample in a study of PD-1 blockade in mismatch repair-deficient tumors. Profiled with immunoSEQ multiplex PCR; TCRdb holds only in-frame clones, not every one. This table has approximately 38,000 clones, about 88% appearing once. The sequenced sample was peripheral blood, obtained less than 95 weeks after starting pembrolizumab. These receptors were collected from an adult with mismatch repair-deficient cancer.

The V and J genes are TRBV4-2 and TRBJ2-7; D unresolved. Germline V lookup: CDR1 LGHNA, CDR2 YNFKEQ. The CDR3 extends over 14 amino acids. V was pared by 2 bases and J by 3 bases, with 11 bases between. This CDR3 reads CASSQSELGYEQYF. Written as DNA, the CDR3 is TGTGCCAGCAGCCAAAGCGAGCTGGGCTACGAGCAGTACTTC.

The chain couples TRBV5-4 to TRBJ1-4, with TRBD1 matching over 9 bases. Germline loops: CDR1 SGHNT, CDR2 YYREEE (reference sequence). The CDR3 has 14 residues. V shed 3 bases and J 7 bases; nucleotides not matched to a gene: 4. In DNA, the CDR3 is TGTGCCAGCAGCTACACAGGGGGCGTTGAAAAACTGTTTTTT. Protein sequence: CASSYTGGVEKLFF.

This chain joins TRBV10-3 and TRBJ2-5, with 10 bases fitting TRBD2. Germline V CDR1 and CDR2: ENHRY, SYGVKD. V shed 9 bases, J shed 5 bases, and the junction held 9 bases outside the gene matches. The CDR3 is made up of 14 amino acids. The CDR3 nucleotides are TGTGCCATATCTAGCGGGAGACGACTGGAGACCCAGTACTTC. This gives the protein CAISSGRRLETQYF.

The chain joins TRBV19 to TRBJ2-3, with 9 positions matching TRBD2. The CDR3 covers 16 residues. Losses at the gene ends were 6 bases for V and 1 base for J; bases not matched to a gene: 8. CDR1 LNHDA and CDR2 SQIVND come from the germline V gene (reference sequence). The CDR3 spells CASSSISGRRTDTQYF. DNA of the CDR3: TGTGCCAGTAGCTCCATAAGCGGGAGGCGCACAGATACGCAGTATTTT. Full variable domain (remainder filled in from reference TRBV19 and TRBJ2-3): DGGITQSPKYLFRKEGQNVTLSCEQNLNHDAMYWYRQDPGQGLRLIYYSQIVNDFQKGDIAEGYSVSREKKESFPLTVTSAQKNPTAFYLCASSSISGRRTDTQYFGPGTRLTVL.

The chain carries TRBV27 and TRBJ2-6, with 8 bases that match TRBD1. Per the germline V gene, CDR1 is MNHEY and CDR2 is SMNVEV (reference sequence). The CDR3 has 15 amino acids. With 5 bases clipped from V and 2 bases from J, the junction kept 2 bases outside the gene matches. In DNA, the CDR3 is TGTGCCAGCAGTCCACAGGGGGCTGGGGCCAACGTCCTGACTTTC. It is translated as CASSPQGAGANVLTF. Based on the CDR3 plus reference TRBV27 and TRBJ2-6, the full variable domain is EAQVTQNPRYLITVTGKKLTVTCSQNMNHEYMSWYRQDPGLGLRQIYYSMNVEVTDKGDVPEGYKVSRKEKRNFPLILESPSPNQTSLYFCASSPQGAGANVLTFGAGSRLTVL.

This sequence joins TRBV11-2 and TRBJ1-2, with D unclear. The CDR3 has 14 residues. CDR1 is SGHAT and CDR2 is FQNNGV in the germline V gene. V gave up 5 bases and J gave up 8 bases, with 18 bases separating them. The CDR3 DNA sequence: TGTGCCAGCAGCCCTAGTCCTACCCTTTGGGGCTACACCTTC. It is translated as CASSPSPTLWGYTF.

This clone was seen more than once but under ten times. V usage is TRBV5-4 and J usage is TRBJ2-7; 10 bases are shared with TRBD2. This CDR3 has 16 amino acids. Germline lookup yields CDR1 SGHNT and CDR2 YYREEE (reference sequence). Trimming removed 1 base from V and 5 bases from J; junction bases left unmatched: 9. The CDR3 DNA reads TGTGCCAGCAGCTTGCCTAGCGGGAGTGGTGTAAACGAGCAGTACTTC. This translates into CASSLPSGSGVNEQYF.

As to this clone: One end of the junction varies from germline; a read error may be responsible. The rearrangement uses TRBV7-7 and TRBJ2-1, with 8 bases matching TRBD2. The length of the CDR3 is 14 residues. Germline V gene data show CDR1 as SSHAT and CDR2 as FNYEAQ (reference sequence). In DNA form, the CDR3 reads TGTGCTAGCAGCTTAGCAGCGGGAGATAATGAGCAGTTCTTC. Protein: CASSLAAGDNEQFF. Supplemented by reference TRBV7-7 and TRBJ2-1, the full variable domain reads GAGVSQSPRYKVTKRGQDVTLRCDPISSHATLYWYQQALGQGPEFLTYFNYEAQPDKSGLPSDRFSAERPEGSISTLTIQRTEQRDSAMYRCASSLAAGDNEQFFGPGTRLTVL.

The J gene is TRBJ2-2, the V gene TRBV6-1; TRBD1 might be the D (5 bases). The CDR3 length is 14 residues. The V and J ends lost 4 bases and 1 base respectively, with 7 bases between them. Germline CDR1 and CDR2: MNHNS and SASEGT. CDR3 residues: CASSVRGNTGELFF. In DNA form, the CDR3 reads TGTGCCAGCAGTGTAAGGGGGAACACCGGGGAGCTGTTTTTT.

The CDR3 nucleotides read TGTGCCAGCAGTGATAGGGGTCCCTACGAGCAGTACTTC. This gives the protein CASSDRGPYEQYF. The genes are TRBV6-1 and TRBJ2-7, with a tentative D call TRBD1 (5 bases). Deletions cut 3 bases from V and 2 bases from J, with 8 bases between. The germline V gene encodes CDR1 MNHNS and CDR2 SASEGT. The CDR3 loop spans 13 amino acids.

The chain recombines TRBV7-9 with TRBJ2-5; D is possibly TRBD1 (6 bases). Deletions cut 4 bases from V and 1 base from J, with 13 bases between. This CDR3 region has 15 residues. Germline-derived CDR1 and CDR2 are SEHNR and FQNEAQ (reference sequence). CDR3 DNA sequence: TGTGCCAGCAGCTCTCCTGACAGGATCCAAGAGACCCAGTACTTC. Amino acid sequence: CASSSPDRIQETQYF.

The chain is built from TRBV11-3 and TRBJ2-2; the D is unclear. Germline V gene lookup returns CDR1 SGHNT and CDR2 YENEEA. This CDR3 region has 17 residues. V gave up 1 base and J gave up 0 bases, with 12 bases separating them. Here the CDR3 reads CASSLGASTANTGELFF. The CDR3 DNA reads TGTGCCAGCAGCTTAGGGGCGTCCACCGCGAACACCGGGGAGCTGTTTTTT.

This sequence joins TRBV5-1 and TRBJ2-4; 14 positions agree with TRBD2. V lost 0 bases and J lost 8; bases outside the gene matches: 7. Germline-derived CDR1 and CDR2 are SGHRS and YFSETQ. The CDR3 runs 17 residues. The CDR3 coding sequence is TGCGCCAGCAGCTTGGCCGGGACTAGCGGGAGAGTACACATTCAGTACTTC. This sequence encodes CASSLAGTSGRVHIQYF.

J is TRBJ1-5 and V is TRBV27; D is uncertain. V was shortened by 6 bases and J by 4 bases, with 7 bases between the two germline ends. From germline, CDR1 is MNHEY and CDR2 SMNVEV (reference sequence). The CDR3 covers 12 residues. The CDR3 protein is CASSEPNQPQHF. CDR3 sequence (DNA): TGTGCCAGCAGCGAACCAAATCAGCCCCAGCATTTT.

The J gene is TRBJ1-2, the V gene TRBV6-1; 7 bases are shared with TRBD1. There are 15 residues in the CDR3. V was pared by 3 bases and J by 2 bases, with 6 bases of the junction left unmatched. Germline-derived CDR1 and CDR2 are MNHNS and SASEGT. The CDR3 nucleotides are TGTGCCAGCAGTGAGTTGACAGGGCCCAACTATGGCTACACCTTC. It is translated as CASSELTGPNYGYTF.

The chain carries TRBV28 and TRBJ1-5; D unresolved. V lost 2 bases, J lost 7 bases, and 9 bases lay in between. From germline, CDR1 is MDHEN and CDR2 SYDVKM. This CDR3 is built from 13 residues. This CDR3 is CASSLVIGQPQHF. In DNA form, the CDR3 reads TGTGCCAGCAGTTTAGTAATTGGGCAGCCCCAGCATTTT.

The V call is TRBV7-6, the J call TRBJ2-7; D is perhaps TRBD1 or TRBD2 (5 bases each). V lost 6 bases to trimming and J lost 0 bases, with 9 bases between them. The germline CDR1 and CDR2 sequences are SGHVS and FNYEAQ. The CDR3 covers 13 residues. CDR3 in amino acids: CASSTGPSYEQYF. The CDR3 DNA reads TGTGCCAGCAGTACGGGGCCCTCCTACGAGCAGTACTTC.

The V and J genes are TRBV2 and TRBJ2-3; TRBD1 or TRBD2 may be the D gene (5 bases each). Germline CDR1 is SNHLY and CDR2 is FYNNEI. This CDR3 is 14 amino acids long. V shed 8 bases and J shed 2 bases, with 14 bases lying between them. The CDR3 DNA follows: TGTGCCAGCGGGGGAGTGACAGTCACAGATACGCAGTATTTT. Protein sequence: CASGGVTVTDTQYF.

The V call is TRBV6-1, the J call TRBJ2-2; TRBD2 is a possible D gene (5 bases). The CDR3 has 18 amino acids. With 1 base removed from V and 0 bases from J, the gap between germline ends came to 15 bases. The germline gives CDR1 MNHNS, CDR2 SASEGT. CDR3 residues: CASSEGFGRAANTGELFF. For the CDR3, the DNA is TGTGCCAGCAGTGAAGGGTTCGGGCGGGCCGCGAACACCGGGGAGCTGTTTTTT.

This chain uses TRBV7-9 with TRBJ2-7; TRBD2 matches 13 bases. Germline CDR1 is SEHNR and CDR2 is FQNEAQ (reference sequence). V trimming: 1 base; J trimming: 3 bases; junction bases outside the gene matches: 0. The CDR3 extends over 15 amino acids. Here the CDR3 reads CASSLGTSGSYEQYF. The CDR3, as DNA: TGTGCCAGCAGCTTAGGGACTAGCGGGAGCTACGAGCAGTACTTC. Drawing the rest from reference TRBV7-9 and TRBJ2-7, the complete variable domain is DTGVSQNPRHKITKRGQNVTFRCDPISEHNRLYWYRQTLGQGPEFLTYFQNEAQLEKSRLLSDRFSAERPKGSFSTLEIQRTEQGDSAMYLCASSLGTSGSYEQYFGPGTRLTVT.

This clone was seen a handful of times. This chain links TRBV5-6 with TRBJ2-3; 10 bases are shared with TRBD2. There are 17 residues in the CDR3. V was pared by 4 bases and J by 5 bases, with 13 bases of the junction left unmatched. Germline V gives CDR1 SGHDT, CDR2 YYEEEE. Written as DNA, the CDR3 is TGTGCCAGCAGCGTTATCTCCGGGACTAGCGACAAAGATACGCAGTATTTT. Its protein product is CASSVISGTSDKDTQYF.

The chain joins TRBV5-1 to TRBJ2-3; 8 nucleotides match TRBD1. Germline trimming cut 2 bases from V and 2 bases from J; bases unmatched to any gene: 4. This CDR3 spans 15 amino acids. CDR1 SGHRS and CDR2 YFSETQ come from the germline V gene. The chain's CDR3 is CASSFDRGTTDTQYF. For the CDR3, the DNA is TGCGCCAGCAGCTTTGACAGGGGCACCACAGATACGCAGTATTTT.

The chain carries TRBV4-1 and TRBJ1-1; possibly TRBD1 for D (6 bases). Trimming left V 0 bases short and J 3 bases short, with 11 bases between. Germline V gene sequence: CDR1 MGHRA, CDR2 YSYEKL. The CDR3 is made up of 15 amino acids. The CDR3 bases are TGCGCCAGCAGCCAAGATAGGGGGGGCCACACTGAAGCTTTCTTT. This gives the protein CASSQDRGGHTEAFF.

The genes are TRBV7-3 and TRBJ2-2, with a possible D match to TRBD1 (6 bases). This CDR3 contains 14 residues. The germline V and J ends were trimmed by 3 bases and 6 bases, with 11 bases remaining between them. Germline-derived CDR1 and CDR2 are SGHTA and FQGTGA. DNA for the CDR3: TGTGCCAGCAGCTTTCAGGGGTCGGCCGGGGAGCTGTTTTTT. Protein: CASSFQGSAGELFF.

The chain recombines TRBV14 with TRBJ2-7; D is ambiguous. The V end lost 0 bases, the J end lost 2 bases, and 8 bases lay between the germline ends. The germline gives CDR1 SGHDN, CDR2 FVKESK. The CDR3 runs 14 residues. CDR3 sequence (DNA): TGTGCCAGCAGCCAAGATTTAGGGCCCTACGAGCAGTACTTC. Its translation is CASSQDLGPYEQYF.

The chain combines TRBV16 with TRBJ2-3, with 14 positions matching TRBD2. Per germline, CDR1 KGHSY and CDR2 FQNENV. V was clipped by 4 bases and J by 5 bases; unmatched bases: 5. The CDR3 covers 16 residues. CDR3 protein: CASSPGLAGVVDTQYF. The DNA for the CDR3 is TGTGCCAGCAGCCCGGGACTAGCGGGAGTAGTAGATACGCAGTATTTT. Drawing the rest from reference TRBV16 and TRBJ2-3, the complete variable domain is GEEVAQTPKHLVRGEGQKAKLYCAPIKGHSYVFWYQQVLKNEFKFLISFQNENVFDETGMPKERFSAKCLPNSPCSLEIQATKLEDSAVYFCASSPGLAGVVDTQYFGPGTRLTVL.

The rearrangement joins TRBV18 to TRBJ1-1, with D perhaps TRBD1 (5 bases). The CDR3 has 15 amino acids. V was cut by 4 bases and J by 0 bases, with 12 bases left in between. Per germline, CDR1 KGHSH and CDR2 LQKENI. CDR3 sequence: CASSLEGLVNTEAFF. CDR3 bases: TGTGCCAGCTCACTCGAGGGGTTGGTGAACACTGAAGCTTTCTTT.